A single sample is the source of the 20 T cell receptor beta chains below, sequenced in a study of cytomegalovirus exposure and HLA in healthy donors. The PCR employed 60 Vbeta primers together with 13 Jbeta primers. Assay: immunoSEQ multiplex PCR; the TCRdb copy retains only in-frame clones and omits some. This table has some 190,000 clones, over 80% appearing once. The specimen was PBMCs. Receptors were obtained from a girl aged 10 to 17 in good health and CMV-seropositive.

The chain is built from TRBV7-2 and TRBJ2-1, with D tentatively TRBD2 (6 bases). Germline CDR1 is SGHTA and CDR2 is FQGNSA. The CDR3 has 14 amino acids. V was trimmed by 3 bases and J by 4 bases, leaving 10 bases between them. CDR3 in amino acids: CASSFGTPYNEQFF. In DNA form, the CDR3 reads TGTGCCAGCAGCTTCGGGACTCCTTACAATGAGCAGTTCTTC.

The chain employs TRBV2 and TRBJ2-5; D gene ambiguous. The CDR3 length is 13 residues. V lost 6 bases and J 4 bases, leaving 12 bases between the germline ends. Germline V gives CDR1 SNHLY, CDR2 FYNNEI. The CDR3 loop reads CASRGPTPETQYF. The CDR3, as DNA: TGTGCCAGCAGGGGCCCCACCCCAGAGACCCAGTACTTC.

V and J are TRBV25-1 and TRBJ2-6, with D maybe TRBD1 (6 bases). The germline gives CDR1 MGHDK, CDR2 SYGVNS. The CDR3 sequence is 17 residues long. V was pared by 2 bases and J by 1 base, with 12 bases between. Here the CDR3 DNA reads TGTGCCAGCAGTGAAAAAGGCAGGGGTTCTGGGGCCAACGTCCTGACTTTC. This sequence encodes CASSEKGRGSGANVLTF.

V gene TRBV18 combines with J gene TRBJ2-5, with 9 bases matching TRBD2. The CDR3 is 14 residues long. Looked up from germline, CDR1 is KGHSH and CDR2 is LQKENI. The V and J ends lost 3 bases and 5 bases, in that order; junction bases with no gene match: 4. The CDR3: CASSPVAGEETQYF. CDR3 DNA: TGTGCCAGCTCACCGGTAGCGGGAGAGGAGACCCAGTACTTC.

The chain joins TRBV28 to TRBJ2-7; weak D call: TRBD1 (6 bases). Germline V CDR1 and CDR2: MDHEN, SYDVKM. The CDR3 contains 14 residues. V lost 5 bases and J lost 1, with 12 bases in between. The CDR3 sequence is CASSPWDKSYEQYF. The DNA for the CDR3 is TGTGCCAGCAGTCCCTGGGACAAATCCTACGAGCAGTACTTC. The variable domain in full, completed from reference TRBV28 and TRBJ2-7, reads DVKVTQSSRYLVKRTGEKVFLECVQDMDHENMFWYRQDPGLGLRLIYFSYDVKMKEKGDIPEGYSVSREKKERFSLILESASTNQTSMYLCASSPWDKSYEQYFGPGTRLTVT.

The genes are TRBV6-5 and TRBJ1-2; the match to TRBD1 covers 9 bases. The ends lost 3 bases at V and 4 bases at J; junction bases unmatched: 3. This CDR3 contains 14 residues. Germline V lookup: CDR1 MNHEY, CDR2 SVGAGI. CDR3 nucleotides: TGTGCCAGCAGTTATGGGACAGGGTTCTATGGCTACACCTTC. It translates to CASSYGTGFYGYTF.

This clone was detected only once. V usage is TRBV11-1 and J usage is TRBJ1-2; D is possibly TRBD1 (6 bases). V lost 5 bases, J lost 8 bases, and 15 bases lay in between. CDR3 length: 13 residues. Per the germline V gene, CDR1 is SGHAT and CDR2 is FQDESV (reference sequence). The CDR3 protein is CASSPLGARGYTF. As DNA, the CDR3 is TGTGCCAGCAGCCCCTTGGGGGCGCGGGGCTACACCTTC.

The genes are TRBV12-1 and TRBJ1-1; the table gives TRBD1 as D, unverified against the DNA. TRBV12-1 is noted as a pseudogene. This CDR3 contains 17 residues. The CDR3 loop reads CASSFAGQGAVNTEAFF. The CDR3, as DNA: TGTGCCAGCAGCTTTGCGGGGCAGGGGGCGGTGAACACTGAAGCTTTCTTT.

This clone has just a few counts. V usage is TRBV5-1 and J usage is TRBJ2-7, with D perhaps TRBD2 (6 bases). Germline CDR1 and CDR2: SGHRS and YFSETQ. Between the trimmed V and J ends, which lost 2 bases and 2 bases, there was a span of 14 bases. This CDR3 is 15 amino acids long. CDR3 sequence (DNA): TGCGCCAGCAGCTTTGGGCGGGATCCAACCTACGAGCAGTACTTC. Protein: CASSFGRDPTYEQYF. Using reference TRBV5-1 and TRBJ2-7 for the parts outside the CDR3, the full variable domain is KAGVTQTPRYLIKTRGQQVTLSCSPISGHRSVSWYQQTPGQGLQFLFEYFSETQRNKGNFPGRFSGRQFSNSRSEMNVSTLELGDSALYLCASSFGRDPTYEQYFGPGTRLTVT.

This clone has just a few counts. DNA for the CDR3: TGTGCCAGTAGTATCCGACTAGACTCCTACAATGAGCAGTTCTTC. Translated, it gives CASSIRLDSYNEQFF. The rearrangement joins TRBV19 to TRBJ2-1; the D gene is possibly TRBD2 (6 bases). The CDR3 contains 15 residues. The germline V gene encodes CDR1 LNHDA and CDR2 SQIVND (reference sequence). Trimming pared 3 bases from V and 0 bases from J, leaving 9 bases between.

J is TRBJ2-7 and V is TRBV6-6; D is perhaps TRBD1 (6 bases). Germline V gives CDR1 MNHNY, CDR2 SVGAGI (reference sequence). The CDR3 totals 15 residues. Trimming removed 10 bases at V and 1 base at J, with 20 bases between. CDR3 nucleotides: TGTGCCACCTCGCCCTCCAGGACAGCATCCTACGAGCAGTACTTC. As protein: CATSPSRTASYEQYF.

J is TRBJ1-1 and V is TRBV28, with TRBD1 matching over 7 bases. The length of the CDR3 is 12 residues. Germline V gene lookup returns CDR1 MDHEN and CDR2 SYDVKM. V lost 10 bases, J lost 8 bases, and 10 bases stayed unmatched. CDR3 residues: CAITGTAIEAFF. The CDR3 DNA reads as TGTGCCATAACCGGGACAGCAATAGAAGCTTTCTTT.

The chain uses TRBV19 and TRBJ1-4, with 7 positions matching TRBD1. The J segment lost 0 bases and the V segment lost 5 bases, leaving 9 bases of the junction unmatched. Germline V lookup: CDR1 LNHDA, CDR2 SQIVND (reference sequence). The CDR3 has 17 amino acids. CDR3 bases: TGTGCCAGTAGTCCCACAGGGGTTGTTGCAACTAATGAAAAACTGTTTTTT. This gives the protein CASSPTGVVATNEKLFF.

On this clone itself: The sample holds other DNA sequences that translate to the same CDR3. This CDR3 is CASSPDRGGNQPQHF. As DNA, the CDR3 is TGTGCCAGCTCACCGGACAGGGGTGGCAATCAGCCCCAGCATTTT. The J gene is TRBJ1-5, the V gene TRBV18; 9 nucleotides line up with TRBD1. There are 15 residues in the CDR3. The trim removed 3 bases at V and 2 bases at J, leaving 2 bases unmatched. The germline V gene has CDR1 KGHSH and CDR2 LQKENI.

This chain joins TRBV5-6 and TRBJ1-5; unclear D gene. V lost 2 bases and J lost 8, with 11 bases in between. Germline V gives CDR1 SGHDT, CDR2 YYEEEE. The CDR3 covers 13 residues. Here the CDR3 reads CASSFRSGKPQHF. Written as DNA, the CDR3 is TGTGCCAGCAGCTTTCGATCGGGGAAGCCCCAGCATTTT.

The chain uses TRBV7-6 and TRBJ2-7, with 7 positions matching TRBD1. The V gene's germline CDR1 is SGHVS and CDR2 FNYEAQ. The V and J ends lost 5 bases and 2 bases, in that order; junction bases with no gene match: 9. The CDR3 is made up of 15 amino acids. In DNA form, the CDR3 reads TGTGCCAGCAGCACAACGTACAGGGGAACCTACGAGCAGTACTTC. Encoded protein: CASSTTYRGTYEQYF.

The chain employs TRBV5-1 and TRBJ2-1; D gene ambiguous. V lost 5 bases, J lost 2 bases, and 11 bases lay in between. CDR3 length: 14 residues. The germline V gene encodes CDR1 SGHRS and CDR2 YFSETQ. CDR3 coding DNA: TGCGCCAGCAGAGCTAGTTTTACCTACAATGAGCAGTTCTTC. Protein: CASRASFTYNEQFF.

This clone was detected only a few times. The rearrangement joins TRBV7-2 to TRBJ2-1, with D possibly matching TRBD2 (7 bases). Deletions cut 6 bases from V and 7 bases from J, with 13 bases between. This CDR3 comprises 13 residues. Germline CDR1 and CDR2: SGHTA and FQGNSA. The CDR3 sequence: CASRLRGGNEQFF. CDR3 DNA: TGTGCCAGCAGGTTAAGGGGGGGAAATGAGCAGTTCTTC.

This chain links TRBV9 with TRBJ2-1; TRBD2 matches 10 bases. With 3 bases clipped from V and 4 bases from J, the junction kept 4 bases outside the gene matches. CDR1 and CDR2 (germline): SGDLS, YYNGEE. The CDR3 is made up of 15 amino acids. Here the CDR3 DNA reads TGTGCCAGCAGCGAAGGGACTAGCGCTTACAATGAGCAGTTCTTC. Protein sequence: CASSEGTSAYNEQFF.

The chain uses TRBV4-1 and TRBJ1-3; TRBD1 is a possible D gene (5 bases). Germline CDR1 and CDR2: MGHRA and YSYEKL. Trimming left V 0 bases short and J 0 bases short, with 15 bases between. The CDR3 consists of 18 residues. CDR3 DNA sequence: TGCGCCAGCAGCCAAGAGGGACGGGGGGTGAGCTCTGGAAACACCATATATTTT. As protein: CASSQEGRGVSSGNTIYF.